These T cell receptor beta chains were read from a single sample in a study of PD-L1 blockade in urothelial cancer. Libraries were prepared by immunoSEQ multiplex PCR; TCRdb keeps only in-frame clonotypes and omits some of them. In the table there are 35,000 to 45,000 clones, 88% of which are singletons. This specimen consisted of PBMCs, obtained around atezolizumab (anti-PD-L1) treatment. The source of these receptors is a woman between 55 and 75 years old with urothelial cancer. CDR3s include the opening cysteine and the closing phenylalanine or tryptophan. The order of the fields is V gene, clone size, J gene, CDR3 protein. Part of the rows lack a size; the others show once, few, many or a class for expanded clones.

TRBV7-2,-,TRBJ2-5,CASSLALTVPQETQYF
TRBV10-3,-,TRBJ1-1,CAISEYRDRNTEAFF
TRBV18,-,TRBJ2-5,CASSPPGTGHETQYF
TRBV27,-,TRBJ1-4,CASSLRRSNEKLFF
TRBV18,-,TRBJ1-4,CASSPSASGGLEKLFF
TRBV18,-,TRBJ1-1,CASSHWEGRNTEAFF
TRBV6-1,-,TRBJ2-5,CASSEWGGEGQETQYF
TRBV28,-,TRBJ1-2,CASSSSGGGTGWVSGYGYTF
TRBV7-9,-,TRBJ2-3,CASSLEGLAGGDTQYF
TRBV27,once,TRBJ2-5,CASSLSGRGLGTQYF
TRBV15,-,TRBJ1-2,CATSRTDSYGYTF
TRBV19,-,TRBJ1-2,CASSILGASYGYTF
TRBV25-1,-,TRBJ2-3,CASSEPQGLPDTQYF
TRBV5-1,-,TRBJ2-2,CASRQATGELFF
TRBV27,-,TRBJ1-1,CASSLRNGGSEAFF
TRBV11-2,-,TRBJ1-5,CASSFQQGHSNQPQHF
TRBV7-9,once,TRBJ1-1,CASSPGTGYTEAFF
TRBV6-4,-,TRBJ2-2,CASTRDSTNTGELFF
TRBV28,once,TRBJ2-2,CASSASGSSTGELFF
TRBV11-2,once,TRBJ1-4,CASSPRSGAGPNEKLFF
TRBV5-6,-,TRBJ1-1,CASSVGLDRVSEAFF
TRBV7-6,-,TRBJ2-3,CASSPRGGTDTQYF
TRBV6-5,-,TRBJ1-2,CASSYTAGKLNF
TRBV6-1,-,TRBJ2-7,CASSEAGHSYEQYF